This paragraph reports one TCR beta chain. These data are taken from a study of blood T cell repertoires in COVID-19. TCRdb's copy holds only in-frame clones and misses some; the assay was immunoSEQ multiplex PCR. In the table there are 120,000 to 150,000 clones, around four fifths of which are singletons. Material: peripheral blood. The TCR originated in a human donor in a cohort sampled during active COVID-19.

DNA for the CDR3: TGTGCCAGCAGCCCAAAAGCAGGGGCAAATGAAAAACTGTTTTTT. The encoded protein is CASSPKAGANEKLFF. The rearrangement links TRBV7-2 to TRBJ1-4, with D possibly matching TRBD1 (6 bases). Germline V lookup: CDR1 SGHTA, CDR2 FQGNSA. The CDR3 has 15 residues. Deletions cut 5 bases from V and 5 bases from J, with 15 bases between.